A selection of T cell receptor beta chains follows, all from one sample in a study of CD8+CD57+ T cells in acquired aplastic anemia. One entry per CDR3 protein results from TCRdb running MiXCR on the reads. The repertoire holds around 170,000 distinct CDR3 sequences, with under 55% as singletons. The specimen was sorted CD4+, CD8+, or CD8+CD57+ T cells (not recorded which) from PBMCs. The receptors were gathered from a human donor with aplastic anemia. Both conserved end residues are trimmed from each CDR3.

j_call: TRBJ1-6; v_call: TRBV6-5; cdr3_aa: ASSYGTEQAPLH
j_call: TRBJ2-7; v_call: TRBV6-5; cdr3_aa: ASSYQTGLGDEQY
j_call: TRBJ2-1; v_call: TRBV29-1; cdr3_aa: SVEDPLQGIAGGDNEQF
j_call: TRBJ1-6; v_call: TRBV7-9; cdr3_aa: ASSLVGISYNSPLH
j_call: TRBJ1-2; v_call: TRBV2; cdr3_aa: ASSGAGAEGYGYT
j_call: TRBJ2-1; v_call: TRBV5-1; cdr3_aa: ASSLVKRGGSYNEQF
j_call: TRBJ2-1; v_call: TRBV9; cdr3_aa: ASSVGSVNEQF
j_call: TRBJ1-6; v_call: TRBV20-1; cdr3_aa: SAPHRGGNSPLH
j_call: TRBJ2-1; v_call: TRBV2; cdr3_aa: ASSRGSSYNEQF
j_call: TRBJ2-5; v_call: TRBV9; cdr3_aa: ASSVGGEGETQY